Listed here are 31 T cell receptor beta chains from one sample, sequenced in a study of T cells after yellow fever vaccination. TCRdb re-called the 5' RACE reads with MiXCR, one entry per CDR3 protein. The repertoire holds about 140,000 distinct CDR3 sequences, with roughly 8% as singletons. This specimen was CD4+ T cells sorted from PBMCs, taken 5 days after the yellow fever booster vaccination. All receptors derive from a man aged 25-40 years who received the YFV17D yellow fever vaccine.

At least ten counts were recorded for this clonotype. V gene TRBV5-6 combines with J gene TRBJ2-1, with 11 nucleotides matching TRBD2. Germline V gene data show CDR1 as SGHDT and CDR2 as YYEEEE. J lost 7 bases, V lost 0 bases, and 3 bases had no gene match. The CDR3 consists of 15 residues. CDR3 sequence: CASSLGLAGFNEQFF. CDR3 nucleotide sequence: TGTGCCAGCAGCTTGGGACTAGCGGGGTTTAATGAGCAGTTCTTC. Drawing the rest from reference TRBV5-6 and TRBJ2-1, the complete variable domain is DAGVTQSPTHLIKTRGQQVTLRCSPKSGHDTVSWYQQALGQGPQFIFQYYEEEERQRGNFPDRFSGHQFPNYSSELNVNALLLGDSALYLCASSLGLAGFNEQFFGPGTRLTVL.

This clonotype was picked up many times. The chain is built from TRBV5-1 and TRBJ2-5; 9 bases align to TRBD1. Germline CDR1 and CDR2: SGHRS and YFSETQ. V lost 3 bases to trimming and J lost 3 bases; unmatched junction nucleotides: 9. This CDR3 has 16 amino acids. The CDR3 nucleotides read TGCGCCAGCAGCTCTATAACCGGGACAGGGAAAGAGACCCAGTACTTC. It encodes CASSSITGTGKETQYF. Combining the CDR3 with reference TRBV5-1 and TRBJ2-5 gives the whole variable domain KAGVTQTPRYLIKTRGQQVTLSCSPISGHRSVSWYQQTPGQGLQFLFEYFSETQRNKGNFPGRFSGRQFSNSRSEMNVSTLELGDSALYLCASSSITGTGKETQYFGPGTRLLVL.

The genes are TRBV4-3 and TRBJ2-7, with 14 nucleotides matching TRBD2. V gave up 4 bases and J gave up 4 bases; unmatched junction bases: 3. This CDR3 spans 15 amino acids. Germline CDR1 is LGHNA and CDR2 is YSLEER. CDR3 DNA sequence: TGCGCCAGCAGCCTCGGGACTAGCGGGAGATACGAGCAGTACTTC. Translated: CASSLGTSGRYEQYF.

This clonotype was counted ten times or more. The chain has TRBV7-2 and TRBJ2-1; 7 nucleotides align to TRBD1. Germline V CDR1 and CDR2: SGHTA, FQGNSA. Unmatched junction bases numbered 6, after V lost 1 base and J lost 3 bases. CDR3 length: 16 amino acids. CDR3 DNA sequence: TGTGCCAGCAGCTTAGATGCGACAGGGAGCTACAATGAGCAGTTCTTC. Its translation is CASSLDATGSYNEQFF. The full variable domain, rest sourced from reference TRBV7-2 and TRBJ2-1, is GAGVSQSPSNKVTEKGKDVELRCDPISGHTALYWYRQSLGQGLEFLIYFQGNSAPDKSGLPSDRFSAERTGGSVSTLTIQRTQQEDSAVYLCASSLDATGSYNEQFFGPGTRLTVL.

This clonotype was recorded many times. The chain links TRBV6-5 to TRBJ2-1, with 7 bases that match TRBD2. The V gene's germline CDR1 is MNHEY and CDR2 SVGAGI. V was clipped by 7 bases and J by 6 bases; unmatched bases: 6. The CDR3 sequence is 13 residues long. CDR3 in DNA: TGTGCCAGCAAAAACGGGGGGAGCAATGAGCAGTTCTTC. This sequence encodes CASKNGGSNEQFF.

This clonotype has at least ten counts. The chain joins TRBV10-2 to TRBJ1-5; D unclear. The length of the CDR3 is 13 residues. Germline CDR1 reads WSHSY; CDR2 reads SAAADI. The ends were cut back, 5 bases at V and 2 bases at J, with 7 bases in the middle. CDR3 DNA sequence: TGCGCCAGCAGTCACGGTGGCAATCAGCCCCAGCATTTT. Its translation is CASSHGGNQPQHF.

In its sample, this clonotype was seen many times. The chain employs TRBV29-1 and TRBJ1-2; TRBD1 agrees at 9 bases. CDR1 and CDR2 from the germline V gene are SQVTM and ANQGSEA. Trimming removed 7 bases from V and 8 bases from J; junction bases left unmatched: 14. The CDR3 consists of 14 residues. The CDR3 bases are TGCAGCGCCCACCCCGGGACAGGGCATATAGGCTACACCTTC. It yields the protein CSAHPGTGHIGYTF.

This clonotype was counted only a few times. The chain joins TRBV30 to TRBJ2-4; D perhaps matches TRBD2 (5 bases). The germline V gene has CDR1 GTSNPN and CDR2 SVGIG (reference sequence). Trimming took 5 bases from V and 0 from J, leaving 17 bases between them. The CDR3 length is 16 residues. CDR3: CAWAPERTLAKNIQYF. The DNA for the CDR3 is TGTGCCTGGGCCCCGGAGCGGACCTTAGCCAAAAACATTCAGTACTTC.

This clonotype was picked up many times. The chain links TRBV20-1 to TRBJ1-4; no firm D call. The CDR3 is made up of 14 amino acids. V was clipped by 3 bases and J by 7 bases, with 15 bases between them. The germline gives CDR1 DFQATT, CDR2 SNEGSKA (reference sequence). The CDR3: CSASGGLSTEKLFF. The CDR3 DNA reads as TGCAGTGCTAGCGGTGGTCTTAGTACTGAAAAACTGTTTTTT.

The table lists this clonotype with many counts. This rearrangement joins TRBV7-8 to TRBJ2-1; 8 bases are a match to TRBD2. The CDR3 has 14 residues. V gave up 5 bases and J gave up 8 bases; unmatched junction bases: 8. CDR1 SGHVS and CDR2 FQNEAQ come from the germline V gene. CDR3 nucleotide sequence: TGTGCCAGCAGCACCGGGACTAGTCTGCATGAGCAGTTCTTC. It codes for CASSTGTSLHEQFF.

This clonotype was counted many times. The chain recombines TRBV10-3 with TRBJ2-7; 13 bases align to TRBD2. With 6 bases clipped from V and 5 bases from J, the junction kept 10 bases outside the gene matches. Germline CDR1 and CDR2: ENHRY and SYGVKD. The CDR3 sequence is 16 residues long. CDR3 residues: CAISSGLAGVGHEQYF. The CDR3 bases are TGTGCCATCAGCTCTGGACTAGCGGGAGTGGGCCACGAGCAGTACTTC.

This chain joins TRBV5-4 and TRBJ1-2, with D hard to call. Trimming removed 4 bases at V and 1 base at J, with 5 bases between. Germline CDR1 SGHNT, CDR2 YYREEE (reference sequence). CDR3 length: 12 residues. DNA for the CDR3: TGTGCCAGCAGCAACAATAACTATGGCTACACCTTC. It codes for CASSNNNYGYTF.

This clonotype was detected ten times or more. As DNA, the CDR3 is TGCAGTGCCCCAGGGGGCCATGGCTACACCTTC. Encoded protein: CSAPGGHGYTF. This chain joins TRBV20-1 and TRBJ1-2, with TRBD1 matching over 8 bases. The V segment lost 6 bases and the J segment 6 bases; nucleotides outside the gene matches: 3. The CDR3 is made up of 11 amino acids. CDR1 and CDR2 from the germline V gene are DFQATT and SNEGSKA (reference sequence).

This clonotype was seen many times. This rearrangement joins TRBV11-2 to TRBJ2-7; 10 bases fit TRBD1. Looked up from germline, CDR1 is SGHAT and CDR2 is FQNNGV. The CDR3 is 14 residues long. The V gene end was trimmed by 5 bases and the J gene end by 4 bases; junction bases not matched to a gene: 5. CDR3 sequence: CASSRGQGPYEQYF. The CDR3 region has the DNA TGTGCCAGCAGCCGGGGACAGGGGCCATACGAGCAGTACTTC.

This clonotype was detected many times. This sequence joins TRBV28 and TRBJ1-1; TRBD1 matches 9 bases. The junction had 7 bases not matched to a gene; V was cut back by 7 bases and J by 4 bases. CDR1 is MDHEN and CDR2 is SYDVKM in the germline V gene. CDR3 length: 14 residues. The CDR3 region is CASKQTGGVTEAFF. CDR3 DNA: TGTGCCAGCAAACAAACAGGGGGCGTCACTGAAGCTTTCTTT.

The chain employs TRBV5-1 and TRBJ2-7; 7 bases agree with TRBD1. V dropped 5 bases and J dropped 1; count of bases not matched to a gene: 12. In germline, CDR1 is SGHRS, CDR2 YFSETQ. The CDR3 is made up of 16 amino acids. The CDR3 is CASSPRAGGLSYEQYF. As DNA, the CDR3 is TGCGCCAGCAGTCCAAGGGCAGGGGGTTTATCCTACGAGCAGTACTTC. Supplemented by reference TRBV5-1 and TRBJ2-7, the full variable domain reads KAGVTQTPRYLIKTRGQQVTLSCSPISGHRSVSWYQQTPGQGLQFLFEYFSETQRNKGNFPGRFSGRQFSNSRSEMNVSTLELGDSALYLCASSPRAGGLSYEQYFGPGTRLTVT.

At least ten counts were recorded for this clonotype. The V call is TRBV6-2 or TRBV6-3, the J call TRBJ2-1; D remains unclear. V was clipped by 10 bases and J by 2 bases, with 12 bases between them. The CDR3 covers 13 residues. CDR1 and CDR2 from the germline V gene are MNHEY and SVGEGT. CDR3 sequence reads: CATLSSAYNEQFF. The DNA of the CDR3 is TGTGCCACCCTCTCGAGCGCCTACAATGAGCAGTTCTTC.

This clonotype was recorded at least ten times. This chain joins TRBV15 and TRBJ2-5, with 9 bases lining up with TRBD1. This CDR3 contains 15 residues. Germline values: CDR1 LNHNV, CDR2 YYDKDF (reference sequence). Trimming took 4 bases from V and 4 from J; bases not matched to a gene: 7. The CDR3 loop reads CATSTAGQGRETQYF. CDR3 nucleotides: TGTGCCACCAGCACCGCGGGACAGGGACGAGAGACCCAGTACTTC.

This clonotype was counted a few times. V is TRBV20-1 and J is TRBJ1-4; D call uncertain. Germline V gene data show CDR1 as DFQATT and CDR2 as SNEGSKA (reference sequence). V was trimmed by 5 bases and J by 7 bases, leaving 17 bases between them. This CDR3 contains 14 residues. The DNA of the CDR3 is TGCAGTGCTCCTTCGGGGAAGGCAGTTGAAAAACTGTTTTTT. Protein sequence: CSAPSGKAVEKLFF.

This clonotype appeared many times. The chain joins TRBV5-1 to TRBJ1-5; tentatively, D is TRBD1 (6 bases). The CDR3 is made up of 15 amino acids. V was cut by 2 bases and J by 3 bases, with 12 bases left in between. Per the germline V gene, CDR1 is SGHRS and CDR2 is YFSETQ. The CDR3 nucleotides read TGCGCCAGCAGCTTTGACGGACAGCCCAATCAGCCCCAGCATTTT. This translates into CASSFDGQPNQPQHF.

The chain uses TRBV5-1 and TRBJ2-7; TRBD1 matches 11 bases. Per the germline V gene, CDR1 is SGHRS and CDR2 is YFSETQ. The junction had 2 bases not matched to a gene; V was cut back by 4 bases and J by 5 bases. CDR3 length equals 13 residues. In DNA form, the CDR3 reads TGCGCCAGCAGCGGACAGGGGGCGGACGAGCAGTACTTC. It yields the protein CASSGQGADEQYF.

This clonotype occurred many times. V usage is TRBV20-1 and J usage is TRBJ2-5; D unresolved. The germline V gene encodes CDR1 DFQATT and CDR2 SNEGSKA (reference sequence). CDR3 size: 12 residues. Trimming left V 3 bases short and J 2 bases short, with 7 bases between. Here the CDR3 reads CSASLGQETQYF. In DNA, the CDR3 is TGCAGTGCTAGTCTCGGGCAAGAGACCCAGTACTTC.

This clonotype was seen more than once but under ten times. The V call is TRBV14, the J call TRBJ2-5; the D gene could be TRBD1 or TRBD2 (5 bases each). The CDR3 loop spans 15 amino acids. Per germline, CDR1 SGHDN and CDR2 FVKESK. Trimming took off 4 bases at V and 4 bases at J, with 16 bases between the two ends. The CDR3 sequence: CASSRDAWSGETQYF. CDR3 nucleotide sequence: TGTGCCAGCAGCCGGGACGCGTGGTCGGGAGAGACCCAGTACTTC.

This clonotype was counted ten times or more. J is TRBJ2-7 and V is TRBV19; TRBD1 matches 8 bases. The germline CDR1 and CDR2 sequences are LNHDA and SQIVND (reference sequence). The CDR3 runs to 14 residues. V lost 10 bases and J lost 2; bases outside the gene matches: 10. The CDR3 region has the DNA TGTGCCACTCGAGAGACAGGGGATACCTACGAGCAGTACTTC. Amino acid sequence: CATRETGDTYEQYF.

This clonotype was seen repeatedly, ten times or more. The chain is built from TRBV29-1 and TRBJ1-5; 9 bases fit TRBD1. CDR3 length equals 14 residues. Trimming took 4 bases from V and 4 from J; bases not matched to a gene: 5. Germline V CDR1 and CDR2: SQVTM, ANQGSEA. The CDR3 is CSVGQGVGNQPQHF. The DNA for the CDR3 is TGCAGCGTTGGACAGGGGGTTGGGAATCAGCCCCAGCATTTT.

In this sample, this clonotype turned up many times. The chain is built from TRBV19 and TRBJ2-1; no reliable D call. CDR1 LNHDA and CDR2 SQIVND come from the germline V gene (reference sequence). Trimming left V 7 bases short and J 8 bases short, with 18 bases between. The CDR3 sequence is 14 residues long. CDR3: CASTKDTRVYEQFF. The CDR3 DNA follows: TGTGCCAGTACCAAAGACACCCGGGTCTATGAGCAGTTCTTC.

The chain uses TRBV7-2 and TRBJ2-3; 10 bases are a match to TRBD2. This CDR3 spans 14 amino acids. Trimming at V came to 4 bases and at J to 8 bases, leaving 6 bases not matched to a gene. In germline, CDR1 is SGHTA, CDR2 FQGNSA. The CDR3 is CASSSTSGPVTQYF. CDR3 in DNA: TGTGCCAGCAGCTCGACTAGCGGGCCCGTTACGCAGTATTTT.

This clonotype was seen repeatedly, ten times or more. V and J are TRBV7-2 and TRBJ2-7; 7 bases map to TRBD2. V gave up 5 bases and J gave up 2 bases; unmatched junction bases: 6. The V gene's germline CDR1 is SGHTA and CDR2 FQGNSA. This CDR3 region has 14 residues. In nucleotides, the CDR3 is TGTGCCAGCAGCGAAGAGCTAGCGGCCTACGAGCAGTACTTC. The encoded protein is CASSEELAAYEQYF.

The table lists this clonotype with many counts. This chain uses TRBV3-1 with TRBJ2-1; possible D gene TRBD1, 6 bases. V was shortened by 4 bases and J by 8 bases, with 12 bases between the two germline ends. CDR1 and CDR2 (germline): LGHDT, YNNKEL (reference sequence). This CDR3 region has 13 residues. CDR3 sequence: CASSRRGIDEQFF. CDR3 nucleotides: TGTGCCAGCAGCCGAAGGGGGATTGATGAGCAGTTCTTC.

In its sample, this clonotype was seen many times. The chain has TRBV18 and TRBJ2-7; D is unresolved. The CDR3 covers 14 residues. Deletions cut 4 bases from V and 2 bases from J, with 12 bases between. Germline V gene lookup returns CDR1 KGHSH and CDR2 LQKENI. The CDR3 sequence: CASSLMADAYEQYF. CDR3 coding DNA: TGTGCCAGCTCACTTATGGCAGATGCCTACGAGCAGTACTTC.

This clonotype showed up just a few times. CDR3: CATSRDRGREETQYF. The CDR3 DNA is TGTGCCACCAGCAGGGACAGGGGGCGCGAAGAGACCCAGTACTTC. The chain couples TRBV15 to TRBJ2-5; 11 nucleotides line up with TRBD1. This CDR3 is 15 amino acids long. Germline V gives CDR1 LNHNV, CDR2 YYDKDF (reference sequence). With 3 bases clipped from V and 3 bases from J, the junction kept 3 bases outside the gene matches.